This passage covers 21 T cell receptor beta chains from one sample sequenced in a study of blood T cells in healthy people across ages (dated by TCRdb to the mid-2010s). The library was made by 5' RACE. TCRdb records Illumina HiSeq 2500 as the sequencer. A second PCR of about 6 to 11 cycles was run with a J-beta primer mix and a sample-barcoded 5' primer. The public reads were run again by TCRdb, first through fastp at Q25 and then through MiXCR, and only productive beta chains were kept. Entries are consolidated by CDR3 protein sequence, retaining the most common genes and DNA. Across this sample there are approximately 820,000 distinct CDR3 sequences, with around 42% seen only once. The leading ten clones occupy nearly 20% of the sample. Sample: blood. The receptor source for this set is a man aged 60 to 75 in good health.

This clonotype has a handful of counts. The genes are TRBV6-5 and TRBJ2-7, with 8 positions matching TRBD2. Germline assignment: CDR1 MNHEY and CDR2 SVGAGI. Trimming removed 6 bases from V and 0 bases from J; junction bases left unmatched: 10. The CDR3 spans 16 residues. The CDR3 reads CASSRGTSGGSYEQYF. The CDR3 coding sequence is TGTGCCAGCAGCAGGGGAACTAGCGGTGGCTCCTACGAGCAGTACTTC.

This clonotype appeared a single time. This rearrangement joins TRBV7-9 to TRBJ2-7; maybe TRBD2 (7 bases). V lost 1 base to trimming and J lost 7 bases, with 20 bases between them. This CDR3 is 16 amino acids long. CDR1 and CDR2 (germline): SEHNR, FQNEAQ (reference sequence). The CDR3 DNA is TGTGCCAGCAGCTTAGTTGCGGGGGCCTCCTACAATGAGCAGTACTTC. This encodes CASSLVAGASYNEQYF.

The gene calls are TRBV20-1 and TRBJ2-1; tentative D call: TRBD1 (6 bases). The assigned J gene may be wrong: the sequence end matches TRBJ2-7 better. This CDR3 spans 18 amino acids. The germline V gene has CDR1 DFQATT and CDR2 SNEGSKA (reference sequence). CDR3 protein: CSARPFTSTGEFYNEQYF. CDR3 DNA: TGCAGTGCTAGACCCTTTACCTCGACAGGAGAGTTCTACAATGAGCAGTACTTC.

The V call is TRBV4-1, the J call TRBJ2-1, with TRBD2 as a possible D gene (5 bases). This CDR3 comprises 20 residues. With 0 bases removed from V and 8 bases from J, the gap between germline ends came to 29 bases. CDR1 is MGHRA and CDR2 is YSYEKL in the germline V gene. CDR3 coding DNA: TGCGCCAGCAGCCAAGAAGCCTACCAGCCGGAACTAGTCTTTGTTGATGAGCAGTTCTTC. The encoded protein is CASSQEAYQPELVFVDEQFF.

The J gene is TRBJ1-2, the V gene TRBV5-1; D is perhaps TRBD1 (5 bases). This CDR3 comprises 18 residues. Germline V gene data show CDR1 as SGHRS and CDR2 as YFSETQ. With 2 bases removed from V and 0 bases from J, the gap between germline ends came to 20 bases. This CDR3 reads CASSLGGEYLSANYGYTF. In DNA, the CDR3 is TGCGCCAGCAGCTTAGGAGGGGAATACCTTTCCGCTAACTATGGCTACACCTTC.

Note on this clonotype: Mismatch with germline at one junction end may stem from a read error. This rearrangement joins TRBV29-1 to TRBJ2-5; 7 bases fit TRBD2. The DNA end favors TRBJ2-7, so the J call may be wrong. The CDR3 spans 14 residues. Looked up from germline, CDR1 is SQVTM and CDR2 is ANQGSEA. The CDR3 loop is CCVEGLGGIYEQYF. The CDR3 coding sequence is TGCTGCGTTGAAGGGCTGGGAGGGATCTACGAGCAGTACTTC.

Remarks on this clonotype: One end of the junction varies from germline; a read error may be responsible. The chain carries TRBV7-9 and TRBJ2-1; D gene uncertain. The CDR3 has 17 residues. Germline V gives CDR1 SEHNR, CDR2 FQNEAQ (reference sequence). The CDR3 loop reads CAGSLETGVRPNNEQFF. The CDR3 bases are TGTGCCGGCAGCTTAGAGACTGGGGTAAGACCCAACAATGAGCAGTTCTTC.

This clonotype was seen more than once but under ten times. The genes are TRBV28 and TRBJ2-3, with a tentative D call TRBD2 (7 bases). The CDR3 totals 16 residues. The germline V gene encodes CDR1 MDHEN and CDR2 SYDVKM. With 5 bases removed from V and 2 bases from J, the gap between germline ends came to 17 bases. This CDR3 reads CASSPRGAPHTDTQYF. The CDR3 nucleotides are TGTGCCAGCAGTCCACGGGGGGCCCCCCACACAGATACGCAGTATTTT.

This chain uses TRBV15 with TRBJ1-4; D unresolved. This CDR3 region has 16 residues. The germline gives CDR1 LNHNV, CDR2 YYDKDF (reference sequence). Deletions cut 2 bases from V and 7 bases from J, with 17 bases between. CDR3 DNA: TGTGCCACCAGCAGATTGGAGGCCGAGGAGCCTGAAAAACTGTTTTTT. Translation: CATSRLEAEEPEKLFF. Complete variable domain (other parts from reference TRBV15 and TRBJ1-4): DAMVIQNPRYQVTQFGKPVTLSCSQTLNHNVMYWYQQKSSQAPKLLFHYYDKDFNNEADTPDNFQSRRPNTSFCFLDIRSPGLGDTAMYLCATSRLEAEEPEKLFFGSGTQLSVL.

This clonotype occurred a few times. V usage is TRBV27 and J usage is TRBJ1-4; 9 bases map to TRBD1. CDR3 length: 16 residues. CDR1 and CDR2 from the germline V gene are MNHEY and SMNVEV (reference sequence). V shed 4 bases and J 5 bases; nucleotides not matched to a gene: 8. CDR3 DNA: TGTGCCAGCAGTTCCTTCGGGACAGGGACGAATGAAAAACTGTTTTTT. Encoded protein: CASSSFGTGTNEKLFF.

The chain has TRBV9 and TRBJ2-5, with 11 nucleotides matching TRBD2. This CDR3 has 17 amino acids. Germline V gene data show CDR1 as SGDLS and CDR2 as YYNGEE. V shed 0 bases, J shed 3 bases, and the junction held 7 bases outside the gene matches. The CDR3 nucleotides are TGTGCCAGCAGCGTAGGAAGAGGGGGACTAGCGGAAGAGACCCAGTACTTC. Encoded protein: CASSVGRGGLAEETQYF.

This clonotype was observed at least ten times. The chain links TRBV5-1 to TRBJ2-5, with TRBD2 identical over 9 bases. The germline V gene has CDR1 SGHRS and CDR2 YFSETQ. Trimming removed 3 bases from V and 2 bases from J; junction bases left unmatched: 17. The CDR3 runs to 19 residues. In nucleotides, the CDR3 is TGCGCCAGCAGCTCCTCAGCGGGGGGAGATGGGTTCGAACAAGAGACCCAGTACTTC. This gives the protein CASSSSAGGDGFEQETQYF.

This clonotype was seen only a few times. The chain couples TRBV28 to TRBJ2-1, with 8 bases identical to TRBD2. V trimming: 6 bases; J trimming: 4 bases; junction bases outside the gene matches: 8. Germline loops: CDR1 MDHEN, CDR2 SYDVKM. The CDR3 runs to 15 residues. The CDR3 spells CASSPTSGLYNEQFF. CDR3 nucleotides: TGTGCCAGCAGCCCCACTAGCGGACTATACAATGAGCAGTTCTTC.

Many counts were recorded for this clonotype. The chain has TRBV7-9 and TRBJ1-2, with D unclear. Germline CDR1 SEHNR, CDR2 FQNEAQ (reference sequence). V was clipped by 1 base and J by 3 bases, with 12 bases between them. CDR3 size: 15 residues. CDR3 in DNA: TGTGCCAGCAGCTTAGAATATCCCAAGGACTATGGCTACACCTTC. Residues: CASSLEYPKDYGYTF. The full variable domain, its missing parts supplied by reference TRBV7-9 and TRBJ1-2, is DTGVSQNPRHKITKRGQNVTFRCDPISEHNRLYWYRQTLGQGPEFLTYFQNEAQLEKSRLLSDRFSAERPKGSFSTLEIQRTEQGDSAMYLCASSLEYPKDYGYTFGSGTRLTVV.

This clonotype came up a few times. The chain couples TRBV9 to TRBJ2-1; the D gene could be TRBD1 or TRBD2 (5 bases each). This CDR3 has 16 residues. Germline V gives CDR1 SGDLS, CDR2 YYNGEE. V was cut by 0 bases and J by 0 bases, with 10 bases left in between. DNA for the CDR3: TGTGCCAGCAGCGTAGAAGAGGGGTCCTCCTACAATGAGCAGTTCTTC. The encoded protein is CASSVEEGSSYNEQFF.

The rearrangement links TRBV29-1 to TRBJ1-2, with no clear D. The CDR3 runs 12 residues. Trimming removed 1 base from V and 3 bases from J, with 6 bases in between. The germline V gene encodes CDR1 SQVTM and CDR2 ANQGSEA. In nucleotides, the CDR3 is TGCAGCGTTGAAGTCACTTACTATGGCTACACCTTC. Its protein is CSVEVTYYGYTF.

The chain joins TRBV12-3 or TRBV12-4 to TRBJ1-1; perhaps TRBD1 as D (5 bases). The CDR3 has 14 residues. V gave up 3 bases and J gave up 1 base, with 9 bases separating them. The CDR3: CASSFGGKNTEAFF. CDR3 sequence (DNA): TGTGCCAGCAGTTTCGGGGGAAAGAACACTGAAGCTTTCTTT.

The V gene is TRBV3-1, the J gene TRBJ1-2; 8 bases fit TRBD1. Germline loops: CDR1 LGHDT, CDR2 YNNKEL (reference sequence). The CDR3 has 14 amino acids. V lost 2 bases to trimming and J lost 7 bases; unmatched junction nucleotides: 6. The CDR3 spells CASSQRTGHVGYTF. CDR3 nucleotides: TGTGCCAGCAGCCAACGGACAGGGCATGTTGGCTACACCTTC.

A word on this clonotype: A much larger clone lies a single base off, so this may be a read error. The chain has TRBV7-2 and TRBJ2-5, with D perhaps matching TRBD1 (6 bases). The J call may be wrong; the DNA end is better matched by TRBJ2-7. CDR1 and CDR2 from the germline V gene are SGHTA and FQGNSA. The CDR3 length is 12 residues. CDR3 sequence: CASSFTGSEQYF. CDR3 sequence (DNA): TGTGCCAGCAGCTTTACAGGGAGCGAGCAGTACTTC.

This chain links TRBV6-5 with TRBJ1-2, with 7 positions matching TRBD1. The germline V gene has CDR1 MNHEY and CDR2 SVGAGI. The CDR3 spans 13 residues. V was clipped by 7 bases and J by 5 bases; unmatched bases: 7. The CDR3 here is CASTRGTEYGYTF. The CDR3 DNA reads TGTGCCAGCACTAGGGGGACAGAGTATGGCTACACCTTC.

The genes are TRBV20-1 and TRBJ1-5; D gene ambiguous. Trimming left V 3 bases short and J 3 bases short, with 12 bases between. This CDR3 is 14 amino acids long. Per the germline V gene, CDR1 is DFQATT and CDR2 is SNEGSKA (reference sequence). CDR3 in DNA: TGCAGTGCTAGTGCTGGGTTAACCAATCAGCCCCAGCATTTT. This codes for CSASAGLTNQPQHF.